This is a list of T cell receptor beta chains from one sample in a study of T cells after posttransplantation cyclophosphamide. TCRdb keeps only in-frame clones here, not all; method: immunoSEQ multiplex PCR. The sample includes more than 15,000 clones, 85% of them seen just once. Material: PBMCs, obtained after allogeneic stem cell transplant with calcineurin inhibitor and methotrexate. These receptor sequences come from a female patient aged 18 to 30 who received an allogeneic stem cell transplant from an unrelated donor, was CMV-positive, and had acute and chronic GVHD. The graft donor may have contributed some T cells. The CDR3 runs from the conserved cysteine through the conserved F or W. A D gene is named only where the DNA matches it firmly. Expanded clones are given a class, and other clones once, few, many or no size at all.

D gene	clone size	V gene	J gene	CDR3 DNA	CDR3 protein
TRBD2	NA	TRBV6-6	TRBJ2-7	TGTGCCAGCACGCGACTAGCGGGAGGCGAGCAGTACTTC	CASTRLAGGEQYF
TRBD2	NA	TRBV5-1	TRBJ2-5	TGCGCCAGCAGCATCGGGACTAGCAATACTGGGGAGTACTTC	CASSIGTSNTGEYF
TRBD1	NA	TRBV7-8	TRBJ2-2	TGTGCCAGCAGCTTCCCGGACAGGGAGGTGTCCACCGGGGAGCTGTTTTTT	CASSFPDREVSTGELFF
TRBD1	few	TRBV19	TRBJ1-3	TGTGCCAGTACCCCGACAGGGTCTGGAAACACCATATATTTT	CASTPTGSGNTIYF
NA	NA	TRBV5-1	TRBJ2-7	TGCGCCAGCAGCTTGGGCAGGGCCTCCTACGAGCAGTACTTC	CASSLGRASYEQYF
NA	NA	TRBV19	TRBJ2-1	TGTGCCAGTAGTAGATCCGGTAGCTCCTACAATGAGCAGTTCTTC	CASSRSGSSYNEQFF
NA	once	TRBV15	TRBJ2-1	TGTGCCACCAGCAGAGATAGGGCAGGGAAGCGCAATGAGCAGTTCTTC	CATSRDRAGKRNEQFF
TRBD1	NA	TRBV11-2	TRBJ2-2	TGTGCCAGCAGCCGGGGCAGGGGGAAATCCGGGGAGCTGTTTTTT	CASSRGRGKSGELFF
TRBD1	once	TRBV30	TRBJ2-3	TGTGCCTGGGACAGGGGGCGTGGAGATACGCAGTATTTT	CAWDRGRGDTQYF
NA	NA	TRBV10-3	TRBJ2-3	TGTGCCATCAGACTGGGTCGCGGGATCACAGATACGCAGTATTTT	CAIRLGRGITDTQYF
NA	NA	TRBV19	TRBJ1-5	TGTGCCAGTAGTATAGATCGATTTGGCGGGGTTCGAGGCAATCAGCCCCAGCATTTT	CASSIDRFGGVRGNQPQHF
TRBD2	NA	TRBV25-1	TRBJ2-1	TGTGCCAGCAGCACCCCGGGACTAGTGAACGAGCAGTTCTTC	CASSTPGLVNEQFF
TRBD1	NA	TRBV2	TRBJ2-7	TGTGCCAGCACCCGGGACAGCTTTTCCTACGAGCAGTACTTC	CASTRDSFSYEQYF
TRBD1	NA	TRBV6-1	TRBJ1-5	TGTGCCAGCAGAGAGACAGGGGACAATCAGCCCCAGCATTTT	CASRETGDNQPQHF
TRBD2	NA	TRBV19	TRBJ2-5	TGTGCCAGTAGTATCCCTCGGACTAGCCGCCAAGAGACCCAGTACTTC	CASSIPRTSRQETQYF
NA	NA	TRBV6-1	TRBJ1-2	TGTGCCAGCAGTACTACGGGGTTTACGGGAGGCTACACCTTC	CASSTTGFTGGYTF
NA	few	TRBV10-3	TRBJ1-2	TGTGCCATCAGTGAGTCCCCCACGCAGGGTTATTATGGCTACACCTTC	CAISESPTQGYYGYTF
NA	NA	TRBV28	TRBJ1-4	TGTGCCAGCAGTTCCAACAGGGAGCACGATGAAAAACTGTTTTTT	CASSSNREHDEKLFF
NA	NA	TRBV7-8	TRBJ1-5	TGTGCCAGCAACGGGGGGAGCAATCAGCCCCAGCATTTT	CASNGGSNQPQHF
NA	few	TRBV6-6	TRBJ1-2	TGTGCCAGCAGCCAATTTAACAGGGAAGGCTACACCTTC	CASSQFNREGYTF
NA	NA	TRBV28	TRBJ2-7	TGTGCCAGCAGTTTACAGGGCTACGAGCAGTACTTC	CASSLQGYEQYF
TRBD2	NA	TRBV27	TRBJ2-3	TGTGCCAGCAGTCAACGGACTAGCGGGACCCCGACCACAGATACGCAGTATTTT	CASSQRTSGTPTTDTQYF
TRBD1	NA	TRBV5-8	TRBJ1-6	TGTGCCAGTACCTTGTCCGGGACAGGGCACTCACCCCTCCACTTT	CASTLSGTGHSPLHF
NA	NA	TRBV6-1	TRBJ2-3	TGTGCCAGCAGTAGGACTGGGACAGATACGCAGTATTTT	CASSRTGTDTQYF
NA	NA	TRBV19	TRBJ2-1	TGTGCCAGTAGTCCCCGAGACAGGCTCCTCTACAATGAGCAGTTCTTC	CASSPRDRLLYNEQFF
NA	NA	TRBV7-7	TRBJ2-1	TGTGCCAGCAGCCCCGGAGTATCGTACAATGAGCAGTTCTTC	CASSPGVSYNEQFF
TRBD2	once	TRBV4-1	TRBJ2-5	TGCGCCAGCAGCCAAGAAGTGGGACTAGCGCCCCTGCAAGAGACCCAGTACTTC	CASSQEVGLAPLQETQYF
TRBD1	few	TRBV2	TRBJ2-5	TGTGCCAGCGGGACAGGGAGGGAGACCCAGTACTTC	CASGTGRETQYF
NA	NA	TRBV6-1	TRBJ1-2	TGTGCCAGCGGAAGACTATCTGAAGGGGGCTACACCTTC	CASGRLSEGGYTF
NA	NA	TRBV7-6	TRBJ2-1	TGTGCCAGCAGCTTAGGAGCAGGGAATTCCTACAATGAGCAGTTCTTC	CASSLGAGNSYNEQFF
NA	NA	TRBV7-6	TRBJ1-2	TGTGCCAGCAGCTTACACAGTGGCTACACCTTC	CASSLHSGYTF
NA	medium-sized	TRBV5-6	TRBJ1-2	TGTGCCAGCGTGGAGGCCTCTAACTATGGCTACACCTTC	CASVEASNYGYTF
TRBD2	NA	TRBV7-2	TRBJ2-7	TGTGCCAGCTCTAAGGGGCTAGCGGGTACCTACGAGCAGTACTTC	CASSKGLAGTYEQYF
NA	NA	TRBV7-2	TRBJ2-3	TGTGCCAGCAGCTTATCTCTCCGGTGGAGGGCTACAGATACGCAGTATTTT	CASSLSLRWRATDTQYF
TRBD1	NA	TRBV30	TRBJ1-1	TGTGCCTGGAACAGGGGGCTGAACACTGAAGCTTTCTTT	CAWNRGLNTEAFF
NA	NA	TRBV5-1	TRBJ2-7	TGCGCCAGCGGCTTACAGGGTAGCGAGCAGTACTTC	CASGLQGSEQYF
TRBD2	NA	TRBV27	TRBJ2-5	TGTGCCAGCAGTGGGACTAGCGGGCGGAGGGAGACCCAGTACTTC	CASSGTSGRRETQYF
TRBD2	NA	TRBV7-9	TRBJ2-3	TGTGCCAGCAGCCCCCGGACTAGCGGGAGGTGGGCAGATACGCAGTATTTT	CASSPRTSGRWADTQYF
NA	NA	TRBV10-3	TRBJ2-7	TGTGCCATCAGTCGACAGGAGAACTCCTACGAGCAGTACTTC	CAISRQENSYEQYF
NA	few	TRBV5-5	TRBJ2-3	TGTGCCAGCAGCTACACCGCAGATACGCAGTATTTT	CASSYTADTQYF
TRBD2	NA	TRBV30	TRBJ2-3	TGTGCCTGGGCTAGCGGGAGATCCGGCACAGATACGCAGTATTTT	CAWASGRSGTDTQYF